A single sample is the source of the 23 T cell receptor beta chains below, sequenced in a study of CD8+ T cells in alopecia areata. As to treatment: oral pan-JAK inhibitor, 5-10 mg twice daily. The sequencing template was cDNA reverse transcribed from extracted RNA. Measured with immunoSEQ multiplex PCR; TCRdb has only the in-frame clones, and not every one. The data contain fewer than 250,000 clones, 30% to 40% of them singletons. The sample here was CD4+ T cells sorted from blood, taken at approximately week 30, from a patient treated with tofacitinib. Every receptor here comes from a human donor with alopecia areata.

This clone occurred many times. V gene TRBV6-5 combines with J gene TRBJ1-2; 8 bases line up with TRBD1. Trimming cost V 6 bases and J 4 bases; bases outside gene matches: 7. This CDR3 has 14 amino acids. CDR1 is MNHEY and CDR2 is SVGAGI in the germline V gene. CDR3: CASSATGARYGYTF. CDR3 sequence (DNA): TGTGCCAGCAGCGCGACAGGGGCCCGCTATGGCTACACCTTC.

The rearrangement links TRBV7-6 to TRBJ1-1, with D maybe TRBD1 (5 bases). This CDR3 spans 15 amino acids. Trimming shortened V by 7 bases and J by 1 base, and 16 bases separated the two germline ends. Germline lookup yields CDR1 SGHVS and CDR2 FNYEAQ. CDR3 in DNA: TGTGCCAGCACCCGCGTGCCGGGGGAGAACACTGAAGCTTTCTTT. As protein: CASTRVPGENTEAFF.

There are a few counts of this clone. The chain recombines TRBV10-3 with TRBJ2-1; D might be TRBD2 (6 bases). Between the trimmed V and J ends, which lost 11 bases and 0 bases, there was a span of 20 bases. In germline, CDR1 is ENHRY, CDR2 SYGVKD. This CDR3 comprises 16 residues. In nucleotides, the CDR3 is TGTGCCTCCCAGGGTTTCGGGAGCAGCTCCTACAATGAGCAGTTCTTC. Its protein product is CASQGFGSSSYNEQFF.

This clone came up a few times. The chain employs TRBV29-1 and TRBJ1-4, with D maybe TRBD1 (6 bases). This CDR3 is 14 amino acids long. Germline values: CDR1 SQVTM, CDR2 ANQGSEA. V lost 0 bases and J lost 4, with 9 bases in between. The CDR3 DNA reads as TGCAGCGTTGAAGATATCAGGGGTAATGAAAAACTGTTTTTT. The encoded protein is CSVEDIRGNEKLFF.

This clone turned up a few times. The chain joins TRBV6-5 to TRBJ2-3; TRBD2 is a possible D gene (6 bases). CDR1 is MNHEY, CDR2 SVGAGI, per germline. The CDR3 has 15 residues. V lost 6 bases and J 0 bases, leaving 13 bases between the germline ends. The CDR3 protein is CASSLRGESTDTQYF. Written as DNA, the CDR3 is TGTGCCAGCAGCCTCCGCGGGGAAAGCACAGATACGCAGTATTTT.

V usage is TRBV29-1 and J usage is TRBJ2-5; 7 bases fit TRBD1. The end of the DNA aligns better with TRBJ2-7, so the J call may be wrong. CDR1 is SQVTM and CDR2 is ANQGSEA in the germline V gene. CDR3 length: 13 amino acids. The DNA of the CDR3 is TGCAGCGTTGTAGTGACAGGGAGCAACGAGCAGTACTTC. It specifies CSVVVTGSNEQYF.

This clone has ten or more counts. V usage is TRBV2 and J usage is TRBJ2-7; TRBD2 matches 8 bases. Trimming cost V 3 bases and J 3 bases; bases outside gene matches: 4. The CDR3 is 14 amino acids. Germline lookup yields CDR1 SNHLY and CDR2 FYNNEI. In nucleotides, the CDR3 is TGTGCCAGCAGTGAGTCCAGCGGGGGCTACGAGCAGTACTTC. Its protein is CASSESSGGYEQYF.

The V and J genes are TRBV5-1 and TRBJ2-7; 9 bases map to TRBD1. Germline V CDR1 and CDR2: SGHRS, YFSETQ. This CDR3 region has 13 residues. The V segment lost 4 bases and the J segment 6 bases; nucleotides outside the gene matches: 5. CDR3 loop: CASSEGQGGEQYF. CDR3 DNA: TGCGCCAGCAGCGAGGGACAGGGCGGCGAGCAGTACTTC.

This clone has more than one count but fewer than ten. The chain carries TRBV6-1 and TRBJ1-2; D not resolved. V shed 5 bases and J shed 4 bases, with 17 bases lying between them. The CDR3 sequence is 15 residues long. Germline CDR1 and CDR2: MNHNS and SASEGT. The DNA of the CDR3 is TGTGCCAGCAGTCAAGGGCGGGCATCACTCTATGGCTACACCTTC. Translation: CASSQGRASLYGYTF.

This clone was observed a few times. The chain uses TRBV7-8 and TRBJ1-2; the D gene is possibly TRBD1 (6 bases). V was cut by 2 bases and J by 0 bases, with 13 bases left in between. Germline lookup yields CDR1 SGHVS and CDR2 FQNEAQ. CDR3 length: 16 residues. The CDR3: CASSLRQGPSNYGYTF. CDR3 DNA sequence: TGTGCCAGCAGCTTAAGGCAGGGGCCCTCTAACTATGGCTACACCTTC. The variable domain in full, completed from reference TRBV7-8 and TRBJ1-2, reads GAGVSQSPRYKVAKRGQDVALRCDPISGHVSLFWYQQALGQGPEFLTYFQNEAQLDKSGLPSDRFFAERPEGSVSTLKIQRTQQEDSAVYLCASSLRQGPSNYGYTFGSGTRLTVV.

CDR3 DNA sequence: TGTGCCAGCAGTTTATCTGCAGGCATCTATGGCTACACCTTC. It yields the protein CASSLSAGIYGYTF. This sequence joins TRBV27 and TRBJ1-2; D is undetermined. Germline CDR1 is MNHEY and CDR2 is SMNVEV (reference sequence). The CDR3 totals 14 residues. The germline V and J ends were trimmed by 0 bases and 4 bases, with 9 bases remaining between them.

This chain connects TRBV18 to TRBJ2-7; perhaps TRBD1 as D (6 bases). The CDR3 length is 13 residues. Germline CDR1 is KGHSH and CDR2 is LQKENI. Trimming left V 3 bases short and J 6 bases short, with 12 bases between. The CDR3 coding sequence is TGTGCCAGCTCACCTACAACAGGGCCCGAGCAGTACTTC. Translated: CASSPTTGPEQYF.

This clone was observed a handful of times. The V gene is TRBV7-2, the J gene TRBJ2-3, with unresolved D. Per the germline V gene, CDR1 is SGHTA and CDR2 is FQGNSA. This CDR3 has 11 amino acids. V lost 6 bases and J lost 5, with 6 bases in between. CDR3 sequence (DNA): TGTGCCAGCAGAGCTGGAGATACGCAGTATTTT. The encoded protein is CASRAGDTQYF.

On this clone itself: At one of its ends the junction is not consistent with the germline gene, which may arise from a read error. The chain uses TRBV4-1 and TRBJ2-3, with no clear D. The CDR3 is made up of 13 amino acids. Germline loops: CDR1 MGHRA, CDR2 YSYEKL. The CDR3 DNA reads TGCGCCAGCAGCCAAGATCGAGGACGCCCAACCGCCTTT. Amino acids: CASSQDRGRPTAF.

This clone was seen a handful of times. The chain uses TRBV7-7 and TRBJ2-3; D uncertain. CDR3 length: 13 amino acids. Trimming removed 1 base from V and 2 bases from J, with 4 bases in between. Germline CDR1 and CDR2: SSHAT and FNYEAQ (reference sequence). The CDR3, as DNA: TGTGCCAGCAGCTTAGGGGCCACAGATACGCAGTATTTT. It is translated as CASSLGATDTQYF.

This clone was counted between two and nine times. CDR3 nucleotide sequence: TGCGCCAGCAGCCAGGGGACGGCCCCTTGGGGCTACACCTTC. This sequence encodes CASSQGTAPWGYTF. This rearrangement joins TRBV10-1 to TRBJ1-2; possibly TRBD1 for D (6 bases). The CDR3 consists of 14 residues. V was clipped by 6 bases and J by 8 bases, with 19 bases between them. Germline values: CDR1 WNHNN, CDR2 SYGVQD (reference sequence).

This rearrangement joins TRBV6-5 to TRBJ2-2, with TRBD1 matching 8 bases. The CDR3 covers 16 residues. Germline V lookup: CDR1 MNHEY, CDR2 SVGAGI. V lost 0 bases, J lost 5 bases, and 5 bases stayed unmatched. The CDR3 DNA reads as TGTGCCAGCAGTTACTCGGGCAGGGGGCGAACCGGGGAGCTGTTTTTT. This encodes CASSYSGRGRTGELFF.

The V call is TRBV6-5, the J call TRBJ1-1; tentative D call: TRBD1 (6 bases). The CDR3 consists of 14 residues. The germline V and J ends were trimmed by 7 bases and 0 bases, with 12 bases remaining between them. Germline V gene lookup returns CDR1 MNHEY and CDR2 SVGAGI. CDR3 protein: CASIPTGLNTEAFF. CDR3 nucleotides: TGTGCCAGCATCCCGACAGGCCTGAACACTGAAGCTTTCTTT.

The V call is TRBV6-5, the J call TRBJ1-1; D is ambiguous. Per the germline V gene, CDR1 is MNHEY and CDR2 is SVGAGI. V gave up 2 bases and J gave up 1 base, with 11 bases separating them. The CDR3 has 15 residues. CDR3 coding DNA: TGTGCCAGCAGTTACGGGCTTTGGAGGAACACTGAAGCTTTCTTT. Translated, it gives CASSYGLWRNTEAFF.

The chain carries TRBV2 and TRBJ1-4; unclear D gene. The CDR3 extends over 15 amino acids. Between the trimmed V and J ends, which lost 6 bases and 2 bases, there was a span of 13 bases. CDR1 and CDR2 (germline): SNHLY, FYNNEI. This chain's CDR3 is CASSSPGFTNEKLFF. CDR3 sequence (DNA): TGTGCCAGCAGCTCCCCGGGGTTTACTAATGAAAAACTGTTTTTT.

This clone was counted a few times. Compared with germline, one end of the junction differs, possibly owing to a read error. The CDR3 DNA sequence: TGTGCCAGCAGCTCCACAGGGAACGGCAGGTCGCGCTTC. The encoded protein is CASSSTGNGRSRF. The chain recombines TRBV13 with TRBJ2-7, with D possibly matching TRBD1 (6 bases). CDR1 and CDR2 from the germline V gene are PRHDT and FYEKMQ (reference sequence). This CDR3 has 13 amino acids.

The rearrangement joins TRBV18 to TRBJ1-1; D uncertain. This CDR3 is 15 amino acids long. V lost 0 bases to trimming and J lost 4 bases, with 12 bases between them. Germline V gene sequence: CDR1 KGHSH, CDR2 LQKENI. DNA of the CDR3: TGTGCCAGCTCACCACCGACGGGAGGGAGCACTGAAGCTTTCTTT. It translates to CASSPPTGGSTEAFF.

J is TRBJ1-3 and V is TRBV7-2; no clear D gene. This CDR3 is 15 amino acids long. Germline V gene lookup returns CDR1 SGHTA and CDR2 FQGNSA. V was clipped by 1 base and J by 4 bases, with 11 bases between them. For the CDR3, the DNA is TGTGCCAGCAGCTTAGTAAGGTCTACCGGAAACACCATATATTTT. Its translation is CASSLVRSTGNTIYF.